The entry below describes one TCR beta chain. Measured with immunoSEQ multiplex PCR; TCRdb has only the in-frame clones, and not every one. Of more than 150,000 clones in the sample, about 85% were seen once. This CDR3 contains 18 residues. The junction had 14 bases not matched to a gene; V was cut back by 0 bases and J by 8 bases. The germline CDR1 and CDR2 sequences are SGHTA and FQGNSA. The data originate from a study of blood T cell repertoires in COVID-19. Study-wide context: COVID-19 samples collected from the United States, Italy and Spain covered acute and convalescent phases.

This chain links TRBV7-2 with TRBJ2-2; 8 bases fit TRBD2. This TCR was sampled from a woman aged 80 or over with acute or convalescent COVID-19. Material for sequencing was peripheral blood. CDR3 DNA sequence: TGTGCCAGCAGCTTAGCGCTTTGGCGGGGGGCCCGACCGGGGGAGCTGTTTTTT. Protein sequence: CASSLALWRGARPGELFF.